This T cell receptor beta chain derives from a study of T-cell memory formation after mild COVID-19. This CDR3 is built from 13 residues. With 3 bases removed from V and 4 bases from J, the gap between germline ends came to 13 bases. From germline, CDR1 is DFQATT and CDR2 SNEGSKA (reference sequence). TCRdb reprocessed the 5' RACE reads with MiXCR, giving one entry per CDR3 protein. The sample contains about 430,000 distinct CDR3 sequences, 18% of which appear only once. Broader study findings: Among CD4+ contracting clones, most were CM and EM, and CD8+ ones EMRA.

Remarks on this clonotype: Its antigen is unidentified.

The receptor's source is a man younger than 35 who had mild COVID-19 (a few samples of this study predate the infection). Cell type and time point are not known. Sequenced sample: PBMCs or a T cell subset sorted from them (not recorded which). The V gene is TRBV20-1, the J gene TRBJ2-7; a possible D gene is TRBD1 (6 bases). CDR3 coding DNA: TGCAGTGCTAGCACACAGGGAGCTTACGAGCAGTACGTC. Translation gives CSASTQGAYEQYV.